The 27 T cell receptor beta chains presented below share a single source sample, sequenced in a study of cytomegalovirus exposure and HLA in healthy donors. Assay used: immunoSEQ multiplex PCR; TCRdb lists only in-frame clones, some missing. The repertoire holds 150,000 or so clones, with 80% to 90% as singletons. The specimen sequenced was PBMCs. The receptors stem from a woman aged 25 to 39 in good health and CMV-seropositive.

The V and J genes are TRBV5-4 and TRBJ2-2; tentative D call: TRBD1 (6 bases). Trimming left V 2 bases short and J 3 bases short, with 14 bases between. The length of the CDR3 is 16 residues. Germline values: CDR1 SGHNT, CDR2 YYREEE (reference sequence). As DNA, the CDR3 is TGTGCCAGCAGCTTTAGCGAGGGGGTGGACACCGGGGAGCTGTTTTTT. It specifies CASSFSEGVDTGELFF.

CDR3 sequence reads: CASRAGGRSTDTQYF. The CDR3 nucleotides read TGTGCCAGTCGAGCAGGGGGCAGGAGCACAGATACGCAGTATTTT. This rearrangement joins TRBV19 to TRBJ2-3; 8 bases agree with TRBD1. V lost 8 bases and J lost 0; bases outside the gene matches: 7. CDR3 size: 15 residues. The germline V gene encodes CDR1 LNHDA and CDR2 SQIVND (reference sequence).

CDR3 sequence: CASSFPRSNQPQHF. Here the CDR3 DNA reads TGTGCCAGCAGCTTTCCGAGAAGCAATCAGCCCCAGCATTTT. The chain couples TRBV7-6 to TRBJ1-5; no clear D gene. The CDR3 is made up of 14 amino acids. Per the germline V gene, CDR1 is SGHVS and CDR2 is FNYEAQ. The V gene lost 3 bases and the J gene lost 1 base, with 7 bases spanning the gap.

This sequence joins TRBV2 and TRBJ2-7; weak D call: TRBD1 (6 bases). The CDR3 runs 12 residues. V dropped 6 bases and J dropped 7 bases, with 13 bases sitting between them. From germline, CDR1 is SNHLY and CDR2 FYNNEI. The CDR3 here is CASRGDKGEQYF. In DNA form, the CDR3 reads TGTGCCAGCAGGGGGGACAAGGGGGAGCAGTACTTC.

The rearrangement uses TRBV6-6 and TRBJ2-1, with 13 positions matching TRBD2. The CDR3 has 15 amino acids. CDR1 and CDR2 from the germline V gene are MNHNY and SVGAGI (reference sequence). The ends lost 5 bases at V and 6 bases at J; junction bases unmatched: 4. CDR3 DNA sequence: TGTGCCAGCAGTACGACTAGCGGGGGGCCCAATGAGCAGTTCTTC. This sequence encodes CASSTTSGGPNEQFF.

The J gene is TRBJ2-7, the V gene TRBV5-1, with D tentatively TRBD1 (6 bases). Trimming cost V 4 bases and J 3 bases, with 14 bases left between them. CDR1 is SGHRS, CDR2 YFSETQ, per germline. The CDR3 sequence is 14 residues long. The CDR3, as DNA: TGCGCCAGCAGCGTATCCGGGACACACTACGAGCAGTACTTC. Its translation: CASSVSGTHYEQYF.

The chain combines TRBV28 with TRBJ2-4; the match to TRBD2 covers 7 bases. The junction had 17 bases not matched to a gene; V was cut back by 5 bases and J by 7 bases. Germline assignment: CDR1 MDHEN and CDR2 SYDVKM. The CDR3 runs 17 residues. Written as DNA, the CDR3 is TGTGCCAGCAGTCCATTAGGCCTCGCGGGACTAATGAACATTCAGTACTTC. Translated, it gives CASSPLGLAGLMNIQYF.

This CDR3 is CASSLSTGLEYLETQYF. The CDR3 DNA reads as TGTGCCAGCAGCTTAAGTACGGGACTAGAATATTTAGAGACCCAGTACTTC. The rearrangement joins TRBV7-2 to TRBJ2-5; 8 bases are shared with TRBD2. Germline-derived CDR1 and CDR2 are SGHTA and FQGNSA. J gave up 4 bases and V 2 bases, and 12 bases lay outside the gene matches. The CDR3 runs 17 residues.

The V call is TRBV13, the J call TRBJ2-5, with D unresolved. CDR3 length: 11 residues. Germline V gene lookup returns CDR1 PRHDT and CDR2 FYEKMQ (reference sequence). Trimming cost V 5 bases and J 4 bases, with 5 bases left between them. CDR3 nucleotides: TGTGCCAGCAGCCCCAGAGAGACCCAGTACTTC. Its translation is CASSPRETQYF.

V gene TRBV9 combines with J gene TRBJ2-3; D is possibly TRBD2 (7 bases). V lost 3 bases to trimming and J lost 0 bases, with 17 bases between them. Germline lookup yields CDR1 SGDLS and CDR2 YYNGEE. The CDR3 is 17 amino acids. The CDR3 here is CASSGRGGPRSTDTQYF. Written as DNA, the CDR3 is TGTGCCAGCAGCGGACGCGGGGGCCCCCGAAGCACAGATACGCAGTATTTT. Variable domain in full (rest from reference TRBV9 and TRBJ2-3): DSGVTQTPKHLITATGQRVTLRCSPRSGDLSVYWYQQSLDQGLQFLIQYYNGEERAKGNILERFSAQQFPDLHSELNLSSLELGDSALYFCASSGRGGPRSTDTQYFGPGTRLTVL.

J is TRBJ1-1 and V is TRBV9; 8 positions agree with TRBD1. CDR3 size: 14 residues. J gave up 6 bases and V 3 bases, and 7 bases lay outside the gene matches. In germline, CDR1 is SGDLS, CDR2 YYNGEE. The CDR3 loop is CASSGQGRFSEAFF. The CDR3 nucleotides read TGTGCCAGCAGCGGACAGGGGCGATTCTCTGAAGCTTTCTTT.

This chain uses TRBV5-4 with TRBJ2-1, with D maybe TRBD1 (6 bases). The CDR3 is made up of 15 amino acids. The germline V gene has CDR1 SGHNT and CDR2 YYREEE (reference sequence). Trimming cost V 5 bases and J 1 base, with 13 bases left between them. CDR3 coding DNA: TGTGCCAGCAGTTGGGGGCCAGGGTCCTACAATGAGCAGTTCTTC. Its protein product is CASSWGPGSYNEQFF.

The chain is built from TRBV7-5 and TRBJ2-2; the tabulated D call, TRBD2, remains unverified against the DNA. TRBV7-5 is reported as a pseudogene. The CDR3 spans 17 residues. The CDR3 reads CVRSPGLAGGNTGELFF. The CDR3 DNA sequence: TGTGTCAGAAGCCCGGGACTAGCGGGAGGGAACACCGGGGAGCTGTTTTTT.

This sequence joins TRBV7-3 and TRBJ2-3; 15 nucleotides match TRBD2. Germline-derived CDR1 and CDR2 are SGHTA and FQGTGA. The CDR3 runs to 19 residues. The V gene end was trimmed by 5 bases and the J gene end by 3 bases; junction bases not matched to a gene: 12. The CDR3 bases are TGTGCCAGCAGCCCGAGGACTAGCGGGAGGGCCATCAGTACAGATACGCAGTATTTT. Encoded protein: CASSPRTSGRAISTDTQYF.

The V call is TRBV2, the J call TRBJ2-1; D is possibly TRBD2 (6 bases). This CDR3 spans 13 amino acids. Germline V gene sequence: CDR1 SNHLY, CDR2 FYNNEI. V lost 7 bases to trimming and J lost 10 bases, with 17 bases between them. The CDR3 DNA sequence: TGTGCCAGCAAAACTAGCCCCCTCGCCGAGCAGTTCTTC. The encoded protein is CASKTSPLAEQFF.

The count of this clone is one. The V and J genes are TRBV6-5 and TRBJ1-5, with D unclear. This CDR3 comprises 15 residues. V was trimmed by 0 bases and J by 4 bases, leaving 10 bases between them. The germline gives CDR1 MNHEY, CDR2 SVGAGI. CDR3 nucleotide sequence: TGTGCCAGCAGTTACTCGCATGCGGGGAATCAGCCCCAGCATTTT. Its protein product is CASSYSHAGNQPQHF.

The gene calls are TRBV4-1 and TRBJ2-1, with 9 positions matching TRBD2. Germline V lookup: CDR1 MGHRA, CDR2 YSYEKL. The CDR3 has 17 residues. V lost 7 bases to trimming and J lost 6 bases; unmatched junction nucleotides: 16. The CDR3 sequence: CASTEGPGLAGINEQFF. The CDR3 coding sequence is TGCGCCAGCACCGAAGGCCCCGGGCTAGCGGGAATCAATGAGCAGTTCTTC.

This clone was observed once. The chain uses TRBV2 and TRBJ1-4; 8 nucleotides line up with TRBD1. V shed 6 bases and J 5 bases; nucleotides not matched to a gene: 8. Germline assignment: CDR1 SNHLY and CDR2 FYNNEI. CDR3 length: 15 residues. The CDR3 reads CASSRQGALNEKLFF. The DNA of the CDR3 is TGTGCCAGCAGCAGGCAGGGGGCGTTAAATGAAAAACTGTTTTTT.

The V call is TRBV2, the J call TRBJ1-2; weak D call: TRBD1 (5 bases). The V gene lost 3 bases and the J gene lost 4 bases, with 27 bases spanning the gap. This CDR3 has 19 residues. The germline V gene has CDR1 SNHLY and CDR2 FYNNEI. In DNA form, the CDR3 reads TGTGCCAGCAGTGAGGGGGAGGTAGACGCTCTTGCCTCGCTCTATGGCTACACCTTC. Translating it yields CASSEGEVDALASLYGYTF.

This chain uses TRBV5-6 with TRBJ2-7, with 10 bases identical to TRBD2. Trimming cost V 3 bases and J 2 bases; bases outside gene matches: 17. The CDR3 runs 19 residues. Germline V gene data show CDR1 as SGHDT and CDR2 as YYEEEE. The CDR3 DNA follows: TGTGCCAGCAGCTCCTGGGACGCTAGCGGGGGAAGCCCCGCCTACGAGCAGTACTTC. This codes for CASSSWDASGGSPAYEQYF. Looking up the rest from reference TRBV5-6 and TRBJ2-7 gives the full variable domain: DAGVTQSPTHLIKTRGQQVTLRCSPKSGHDTVSWYQQALGQGPQFIFQYYEEEERQRGNFPDRFSGHQFPNYSSELNVNALLLGDSALYLCASSSWDASGGSPAYEQYFGPGTRLTVT.

In DNA, the CDR3 is TGTGCCAGTAGTATAGATTCGGCGGGGTTCTCCTACGAGCAGTACTTC. Residues: CASSIDSAGFSYEQYF. J is TRBJ2-7 and V is TRBV19; perhaps TRBD2 as D (6 bases). Germline CDR1 is LNHDA and CDR2 is SQIVND (reference sequence). Deletions cut 0 bases from V and 0 bases from J, with 12 bases between. This CDR3 has 16 amino acids.

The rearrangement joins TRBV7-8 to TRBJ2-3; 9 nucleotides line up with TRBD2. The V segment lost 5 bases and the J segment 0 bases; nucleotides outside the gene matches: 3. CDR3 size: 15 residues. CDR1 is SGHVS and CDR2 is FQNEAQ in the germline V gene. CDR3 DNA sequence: TGTGCCAGCAGCGATAGCGGGGGTAGCACAGATACGCAGTATTTT. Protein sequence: CASSDSGGSTDTQYF.

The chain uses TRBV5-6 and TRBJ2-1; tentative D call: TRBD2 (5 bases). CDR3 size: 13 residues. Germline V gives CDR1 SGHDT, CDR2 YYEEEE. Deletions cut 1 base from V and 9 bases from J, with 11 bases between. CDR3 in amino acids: CASSLRGPGEQFF. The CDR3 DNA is TGTGCCAGCAGCTTGAGAGGGCCGGGTGAGCAGTTCTTC.

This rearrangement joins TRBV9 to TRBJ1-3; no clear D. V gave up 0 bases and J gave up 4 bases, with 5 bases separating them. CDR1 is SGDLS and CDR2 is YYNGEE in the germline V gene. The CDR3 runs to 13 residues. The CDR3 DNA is TGTGCCAGCAGCGTAGCCCCGGGAAACACCATATATTTT. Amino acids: CASSVAPGNTIYF.

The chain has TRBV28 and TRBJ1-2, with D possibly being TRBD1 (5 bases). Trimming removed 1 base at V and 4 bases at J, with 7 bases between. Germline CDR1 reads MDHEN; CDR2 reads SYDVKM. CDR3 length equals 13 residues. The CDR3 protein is CASSLSTVYGYTF. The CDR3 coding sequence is TGTGCCAGCAGTTTATCGACAGTCTATGGCTACACCTTC.

CDR3 bases: TGTGCCAGCAGACAGGGGCTAAACACCGGGGAGCTGTTTTTT. Translation: CASRQGLNTGELFF. This rearrangement joins TRBV11-1 to TRBJ2-2, with TRBD1 identical over 7 bases. CDR1 and CDR2 (germline): SGHAT, FQDESV (reference sequence). J was trimmed by 2 bases and V by 6 bases; bases with no gene match: 3. The CDR3 is 14 amino acids.

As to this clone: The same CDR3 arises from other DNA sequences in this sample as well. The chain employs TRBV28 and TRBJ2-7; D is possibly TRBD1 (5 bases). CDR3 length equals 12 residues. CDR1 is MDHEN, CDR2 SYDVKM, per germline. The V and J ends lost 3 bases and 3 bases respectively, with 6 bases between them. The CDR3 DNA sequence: TGTGCCAGCAGTTTGCAGGGCTACGAGCAGTACTTC. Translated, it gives CASSLQGYEQYF.